This entry describes one TCR beta chain. Sequence at one end of the junction differs from germline and may be a read error. Construction of TCR beta libraries relied on iRepertoire HTBI primers and on Arm-PCR targeting CDR3 regions. TCRdb recomputed calls from the multiplex PCR reads with MiXCR, one row per CDR3 protein. The table records approximately 350,000 distinct CDR3 sequences, around 16% of them present only once. Time point of the sample: newly diagnosed GD, antithyroid drugs for less than 3 months. With RNA extracted from PBMCs as input, the TCR library was made. EDTA tubes received approximately 10 milliliters of drawn peripheral blood. The sample comes from a study of regulatory T cells in long-lasting Graves disease. On the study more broadly: Newly diagnosed Graves' patients had taken antithyroid drugs under 3 months.

Germline V gives CDR1 SGHRS, CDR2 YFSETQ. The CDR3 consists of 16 residues. The sample was also linked to a second study, of T cells in Graves' hyperthyroidism and ophthalmopathy. According to that study: Researchers defined stable Graves' hyperthyroidism as no ophthalmopathy progression within 18 months. Carried out on the TCR CDR3, a first-round RT-PCR used the HTBI primer set.

The chain joins TRBV5-1 to TRBJ1-6; D is unresolved. The clonotype comes from a woman in her late teens or twenties with Graves disease. The sample in question was peripheral blood mononuclear cells (PBMCs), obtained at new diagnosis, from a patient treated with antithyroid drugs. The CDR3 DNA follows: TGTGCCAGCAGCGAATACACCGGGCCCGGAAGTTCACCCCTCCACTTT. Amino acid sequence: CASSEYTGPGSSPLHF.